Listed below are T cell receptor beta chains from one sample, sequenced in a study of blood T cell repertoires in COVID-19. Assay used: immunoSEQ multiplex PCR; TCRdb lists only in-frame clones, some missing. This sample has around 110,000 clones, with around four fifths found just once. Sequences were obtained from peripheral blood. All receptors come from a man in his 70s with acute or convalescent COVID-19. Both conserved end residues are part of each CDR3.

TRBV7-9	TRBJ2-3	CASSLVRLMGTDTQYF
TRBV7-8	TRBJ2-3	CASSLGLRGGATDTQYF
TRBV19	TRBJ2-6	CASSTGTGLAGANVLTF
TRBV27	TRBJ2-2	CASSSSAYAAGELFF
TRBV27	TRBJ1-2	CASSFRQGTGYTF
TRBV3-1/TRBV3-2	TRBJ2-7	CASKLAGAYEQYF
TRBV6-6	TRBJ1-4	CASSVNRGGGEKLFF
TRBV6-5	TRBJ2-2	CASRSSWISTGELFF
TRBV2	TRBJ2-5	CASSSSGGWQTQYF
TRBV28	TRBJ1-2	CASSLLTTTGFYTF
TRBV14	TRBJ2-3	CASSQELRVGTQYF
TRBV7-8	TRBJ1-3	CASSLRDSGNTIYF
TRBV9	TRBJ2-7	CASSAQGQGYEQYF
TRBV9	TRBJ2-7	CASSVTPGSHEQYF
TRBV7-3	TRBJ2-3	CASSLRGGQGADTQYF
TRBV3-1/TRBV3-2	TRBJ1-2	CASSQAGRGIYGYTF
TRBV29-1	TRBJ2-1	CSVGGGNGLGNEQFF
TRBV9	TRBJ1-1	CASSKRQGGAEAFF
TRBV27	TRBJ1-1	CASSPDRGPGEAFF
TRBV9	TRBJ1-6	CASSVTGVGSPLHF
TRBV6-5	TRBJ2-2	CAGRDRVAPGELFF
TRBV27	TRBJ1-2	CASSPGTVPYTF
TRBV30	TRBJ1-6	CAWSRDSSYNSPLHF
TRBV29-1	TRBJ2-2	CSARSGTGATGELFF
TRBV7-9	TRBJ1-2	CASSSPGDYGYTF
TRBV9	TRBJ1-1	CASSVIPGGEAFF
TRBV5-1	TRBJ2-3	CASSPVADDPTDTQYF
TRBV28	TRBJ2-7	CASSLAGYEQYF
TRBV19	TRBJ1-5	CASSMAGLMDEPQHF
TRBV6-1	TRBJ2-4	CASSDRGLFQYF
TRBV28	TRBJ2-7	CASSRATGPYEQYF
TRBV2	TRBJ2-2	CASRGTGSNTGELFF
TRBV5-4	TRBJ1-1	CASSSTGVEAEAFF
TRBV10-1	TRBJ2-1	CASSRLRGNEQFF
TRBV5-1	TRBJ1-5	CASSSRRDRVSQPQHF
TRBV28	TRBJ2-2	CASSLGERFDTGELFF
TRBV18	TRBJ1-3	CASSPEKAGSGNTIYF
TRBV11-3	TRBJ2-3	CASSGGQASDTQYF
TRBV5-1	TRBJ2-7	CASSLADFYEQYF
TRBV5-6	TRBJ2-7	CASSLSSGRGEQYF
TRBV4-1	TRBJ2-1	CASSLTGNSYNEQFF
TRBV5-6	TRBJ1-2	CASRLNPGSFGYTF
TRBV19	TRBJ2-7	CASSPGWGPSYEQYF
TRBV10-3	TRBJ2-5	CAISDRDRAETQYF
TRBV4-2	TRBJ1-4	CASSQEVVRGSEKLFF
TRBV28	TRBJ2-5	CASSAFSGGGKTQYF